A single sample is the source of the 27 T cell receptor beta chains below, sequenced in a study of T cell responses to AZD1222 COVID-19 vaccine. Here immunoSEQ multiplex PCR was the method, and the copy in TCRdb shows in-frame clones only, minus some. The data contain approximately 180,000 clones, about 86% of them singletons. This sample comprised peripheral blood, obtained on day 0 of AZD1222 vaccination. The receptor source for this set is an adult in good health.

This chain connects TRBV10-3 to TRBJ2-2; D possibly uses TRBD1 or TRBD2 (5 bases each). The CDR3 runs to 12 residues. Germline assignment: CDR1 ENHRY and CDR2 SYGVKD. V was trimmed by 4 bases and J by 5 bases, leaving 5 bases between them. The CDR3 is CAISGGTGELFF. The CDR3 DNA sequence: TGTGCCATCAGTGGGGGGACCGGGGAGCTGTTTTTT.

The CDR3 DNA reads TGCGCCAGCAGCCAAGTTGCGGGGGCCTACGAGCAGTACTTC. This codes for CASSQVAGAYEQYF. The chain has TRBV4-3 and TRBJ2-7, with 7 bases identical to TRBD2. Losses at the gene ends were 1 base for V and 2 bases for J; bases not matched to a gene: 2. There are 14 residues in the CDR3. Germline V CDR1 and CDR2: LGHNA, YSLEER.

The chain is built from TRBV5-1 and TRBJ2-3; 8 bases map to TRBD1. CDR1 is SGHRS, CDR2 YFSETQ, per germline. This CDR3 has 17 residues. Trimming took 0 bases from V and 1 from J; bases not matched to a gene: 7. The CDR3 spells CASSLAGGASRTDTQYF. As DNA, the CDR3 is TGCGCCAGCAGCTTGGCAGGGGGCGCATCCCGCACAGATACGCAGTATTTT.

The genes are TRBV2 and TRBJ1-2; D is unresolved. V was pared by 2 bases and J by 5 bases, with 6 bases between. The length of the CDR3 is 12 residues. Germline V CDR1 and CDR2: SNHLY, FYNNEI. The CDR3 DNA is TGTGCCAGCAGTGAATCCGGATATGGCTACACCTTC. Protein product: CASSESGYGYTF.

This clone was counted only a few times. The chain has TRBV7-2 and TRBJ1-3; 8 positions agree with TRBD1. Germline values: CDR1 SGHTA, CDR2 FQGNSA. The CDR3 runs 14 residues. With V trimmed by 5 bases and J by 3 bases, 3 bases remained unmatched. CDR3 residues: CASSPDRGGNTIYF. The CDR3 nucleotides are TGTGCCAGCAGCCCCGACAGGGGTGGAAACACCATATATTTT.

CDR3 sequence: CASSSRDRGYQETQYF. The CDR3 coding sequence is TGTGCCAGCAGTTCCCGGGACAGAGGTTACCAAGAGACCCAGTACTTC. The genes are TRBV28 and TRBJ2-5; 7 bases match TRBD1. Germline CDR1 MDHEN, CDR2 SYDVKM. The CDR3 is made up of 16 amino acids. V shed 4 bases, J shed 0 bases, and the junction held 8 bases outside the gene matches.

The chain uses TRBV5-6 and TRBJ2-2, with D uncertain. The V gene's germline CDR1 is SGHDT and CDR2 YYEEEE. This CDR3 region has 16 residues. The V and J ends lost 3 bases and 7 bases respectively, with 19 bases between them. The chain's CDR3 is CASSSNAGSLDGELFF. The CDR3 nucleotides read TGTGCCAGCAGCTCGAACGCCGGGTCCCTTGACGGGGAGCTGTTTTTT. Supplemented by reference TRBV5-6 and TRBJ2-2, the full variable domain reads DAGVTQSPTHLIKTRGQQVTLRCSPKSGHDTVSWYQQALGQGPQFIFQYYEEEERQRGNFPDRFSGHQFPNYSSELNVNALLLGDSALYLCASSSNAGSLDGELFFGEGSRLTVL.

In its sample, this clone was seen a few times. The genes are TRBV19 and TRBJ1-1, with TRBD1 identical over 8 bases. The CDR3 is 13 residues long. Looked up from germline, CDR1 is LNHDA and CDR2 is SQIVND (reference sequence). Germline trimming cut 5 bases from V and 7 bases from J; bases unmatched to any gene: 6. The CDR3 sequence: CASSEDRGDEAFF. CDR3 sequence (DNA): TGTGCCAGTAGTGAAGACAGGGGCGATGAAGCTTTCTTT.

J is TRBJ1-1 and V is TRBV5-4; 8 bases fit TRBD1. The CDR3 sequence is 15 residues long. V dropped 0 bases and J dropped 3; count of bases not matched to a gene: 4. Germline CDR1 is SGHNT and CDR2 is YYREEE (reference sequence). CDR3 nucleotide sequence: TGTGCCAGCAGCTTGGGACAGGGGTCGGACACTGAAGCTTTCTTT. Translating gives CASSLGQGSDTEAFF.

This clone was found a few times. This chain joins TRBV7-9 and TRBJ2-2; 9 nucleotides agree with TRBD1. The germline gives CDR1 SEHNR, CDR2 FQNEAQ (reference sequence). With V trimmed by 6 bases and J by 1 base, 6 bases remained unmatched. The CDR3 spans 16 residues. In DNA, the CDR3 is TGTGCCAGCAGGCCCCCGGGACAGGGGAACACCGGGGAGCTGTTTTTT. Its translation: CASRPPGQGNTGELFF.

The J gene is TRBJ2-1, the V gene TRBV9; 12 bases agree with TRBD2. Unmatched junction bases numbered 7, after V lost 3 bases and J lost 3 bases. The CDR3 contains 17 residues. From germline, CDR1 is SGDLS and CDR2 YYNGEE. CDR3 amino acids: CASSGRTSGAVYNEQFF. DNA for the CDR3: TGTGCCAGCAGCGGTCGGACTAGCGGGGCTGTCTACAATGAGCAGTTCTTC.

V is TRBV6-5 and J is TRBJ1-1; unclear D gene. Germline V gene lookup returns CDR1 MNHEY and CDR2 SVGAGI. CDR3 length equals 15 residues. Trimming took 5 bases from V and 3 from J, leaving 16 bases between them. The DNA for the CDR3 is TGTGCCAGCAGTCCCTGGACGGGTGGGGACACTGAAGCTTTCTTT. Its protein product is CASSPWTGGDTEAFF.

CDR3 in DNA: TGCGCCAGCTGTGAGGGGGCCTACAATGAGCAGTTCTTC. As protein: CASCEGAYNEQFF. The chain combines TRBV5-1 with TRBJ2-1; D is possibly TRBD1 (6 bases). V lost 7 bases, J lost 2 bases, and 10 bases lay in between. Germline V gives CDR1 SGHRS, CDR2 YFSETQ. The CDR3 totals 13 residues.

This rearrangement joins TRBV27 to TRBJ1-2; perhaps TRBD1 as D (6 bases). CDR3 length: 15 residues. Trimming took 5 bases from V and 0 from J, leaving 13 bases between them. CDR1 is MNHEY and CDR2 is SMNVEV in the germline V gene (reference sequence). CDR3 loop: CASSNKGQSNYGYTF. CDR3 nucleotides: TGTGCCAGCAGTAACAAAGGACAGTCTAACTATGGCTACACCTTC.

This rearrangement joins TRBV7-6 to TRBJ1-3, with D possibly matching TRBD1 (5 bases). Germline CDR1 and CDR2: SGHVS and FNYEAQ. The CDR3 runs to 15 residues. Trimming cost V 1 base and J 0 bases, with 7 bases left between them. In DNA, the CDR3 is TGTGCCAGCAGCTTAGGGGGGGGCTCTGGAAACACCATATATTTT. Its protein is CASSLGGGSGNTIYF.

CDR3 bases: TGCGCCAGCAGCCCCCGAGCTGGGGCCAACGTCCTGACTTTC. As protein: CASSPRAGANVLTF. V gene TRBV5-1 combines with J gene TRBJ2-6; D is uncertain. V shed 4 bases and J shed 2 bases, with 7 bases lying between them. This CDR3 has 14 residues. Per the germline V gene, CDR1 is SGHRS and CDR2 is YFSETQ.

The chain carries TRBV19 and TRBJ1-3; tentatively, D is TRBD1 (6 bases). The germline CDR1 and CDR2 sequences are LNHDA and SQIVND (reference sequence). CDR3 length: 17 residues. Trimming removed 9 bases from V and 0 bases from J, with 21 bases in between. CDR3 protein: CARPQNGTHSSGNTIYF. CDR3 sequence (DNA): TGTGCCAGACCCCAGAACGGGACACACAGCTCTGGAAACACCATATATTTT.

The chain recombines TRBV2 with TRBJ1-2; D is undetermined. Germline CDR1 reads SNHLY; CDR2 reads FYNNEI. The CDR3 contains 10 residues. Trimming removed 3 bases from V and 7 bases from J, with 3 bases in between. The CDR3, as DNA: TGTGCCAGCAGTGACGGTGGCTACACCTTC. Translated: CASSDGGYTF.

The chain combines TRBV19 with TRBJ2-1; no firm D call. Trimming cost V 3 bases and J 5 bases, with 11 bases left between them. The CDR3 has 14 residues. Germline CDR1 reads LNHDA; CDR2 reads SQIVND (reference sequence). DNA for the CDR3: TGTGCCAGTAGTATGCGCGGAACGGACAATGAGCAGTTCTTC. Translated, it gives CASSMRGTDNEQFF.

The rearrangement uses TRBV18 and TRBJ1-2; unclear D gene. The CDR3 runs 13 residues. V was trimmed by 1 base and J by 0 bases, leaving 3 bases between them. Germline V gene sequence: CDR1 KGHSH, CDR2 LQKENI. The CDR3 is CASSPQTNYGYTF. The CDR3 region has the DNA TGTGCCAGCTCACCACAAACTAACTATGGCTACACCTTC.

The chain uses TRBV5-1 and TRBJ2-3; perhaps TRBD1 as D (6 bases). CDR1 and CDR2 from the germline V gene are SGHRS and YFSETQ. V was cut by 4 bases and J by 1 base, with 10 bases left in between. The CDR3 is made up of 14 amino acids. The CDR3 loop is CASSIRQGTDTQYF. The CDR3 nucleotides are TGCGCCAGCAGCATCAGACAGGGCACAGATACGCAGTATTTT. Filled out from reference TRBV5-1 and TRBJ2-3, the complete variable domain reads KAGVTQTPRYLIKTRGQQVTLSCSPISGHRSVSWYQQTPGQGLQFLFEYFSETQRNKGNFPGRFSGRQFSNSRSEMNVSTLELGDSALYLCASSIRQGTDTQYFGPGTRLTVL.

This clone was recorded once. The J gene is TRBJ2-7, the V gene TRBV15; maybe TRBD2 (7 bases). Germline V lookup: CDR1 LNHNV, CDR2 YYDKDF (reference sequence). V was cut by 5 bases and J by 0 bases, with 17 bases left in between. The CDR3 covers 16 residues. The CDR3 reads CATSRGWGGVSYEQYF. CDR3 nucleotides: TGTGCCACCAGCCGGGGGTGGGGGGGCGTCTCCTACGAGCAGTACTTC.

This chain links TRBV10-1 with TRBJ2-1; D call uncertain. From germline, CDR1 is WNHNN and CDR2 SYGVQD (reference sequence). The CDR3 extends over 12 amino acids. V dropped 4 bases and J dropped 5 bases, with 6 bases sitting between them. CDR3 in amino acids: CASSGIHNEQFF. CDR3 sequence (DNA): TGCGCCAGCAGTGGCATTCACAATGAGCAGTTCTTC.

The V and J genes are TRBV6-5 and TRBJ1-4; D remains ambiguous. The V and J ends lost 2 bases and 2 bases respectively, with 12 bases between them. This CDR3 spans 16 amino acids. Germline assignment: CDR1 MNHEY and CDR2 SVGAGI. This chain's CDR3 is CASSYGSRGTNEKLFF. The CDR3 nucleotides read TGTGCCAGCAGTTACGGCAGTAGAGGGACTAATGAAAAACTGTTTTTT.

The V and J genes are TRBV7-3 and TRBJ2-2, with D possibly matching TRBD1 (6 bases). V lost 3 bases and J lost 0, with 11 bases in between. CDR3 length equals 16 residues. Germline V gene data show CDR1 as SGHTA and CDR2 as FQGTGA. This CDR3 is CASSLNRASNTGELFF. The CDR3 DNA reads as TGTGCCAGCAGCTTGAACAGGGCCTCGAACACCGGGGAGCTGTTTTTT. The variable domain in full, completed from reference TRBV7-3 and TRBJ2-2, reads GAGVSQTPSNKVTEKGKYVELRCDPISGHTALYWYRQSLGQGPEFLIYFQGTGAADDSGLPNDRFFAVRPEGSVSTLKIQRTERGDSAVYLCASSLNRASNTGELFFGEGSRLTVL.

The chain recombines TRBV13 with TRBJ2-3; TRBD2 aligns across 8 bases. V dropped 5 bases and J dropped 5; count of bases not matched to a gene: 9. This CDR3 is built from 15 residues. Germline V gene lookup returns CDR1 PRHDT and CDR2 FYEKMQ (reference sequence). DNA of the CDR3: TGTGCCAGCAGCGAGTCCGGGACTAGGGGAGATACGCAGTATTTT. Translating gives CASSESGTRGDTQYF.

The chain combines TRBV7-2 with TRBJ1-1; D is possibly TRBD1 (5 bases). This CDR3 is 13 amino acids long. Germline V gene sequence: CDR1 SGHTA, CDR2 FQGNSA. V was shortened by 4 bases and J by 1 base, with 7 bases between the two germline ends. In nucleotides, the CDR3 is TGTGCCAGCAGCTCCGGACAGAACACTGAAGCTTTCTTT. Protein sequence: CASSSGQNTEAFF.